This TCR beta chain was sequenced for a study of CD8+ T cells in alopecia areata (dated by TCRdb to about 2018). With regard to the full study: The treated patients, all with moderate-to-severe alopecia areata, were enrolled in an open-label pilot trial of oral tofacitinib given at 5 to 10 mg twice daily. RNA was extracted with the PAXgene miRNA kit for fixed scalp, the miRNeasy kit for PBMCs, and the RNeasy kit for mouse skin. In both human patients and the C3H/HeJ mouse model, the study applied high-throughput TCRbeta sequencing to look at T cell clonal expansion in alopecia areata. Scalp clonality was compared across normal scalp (n=4), patchy alopecia areata scalp (n=8), and alopecia totalis/universalis scalp (n=8). On the human side, TCRbeta sequencing was run on scalp tissue and on sorted CD4+ and CD8+ peripheral blood T cells from healthy controls and from alopecia areata patients with either patchy or totalis/universalis disease. In treated patients, disease severity was measured using the SALT score, which gives the percentage of scalp surface area affected. Tofacitinib was administered for 6 to 18 months, and 6 months of follow-up off drug were then conducted to assess delayed response and recurrence. Biopsies were taken from tofacitinib-treated patients at baseline and again at 4 and 24 weeks into treatment, and several of those patients also had a later scalp biopsy. immunoSEQ multiplex PCR using 35 Vbeta forward primers and 13 Jbeta reverse primers was used to amplify TCRbeta CDR3 regions. Overall study results and their limits: The treated cohort was small, with a single nonresponder, so links between baseline CD8+ expansion and response need larger studies. During tofacitinib treatment, many expanded lesional clones remained in scalp and blood, and this persistence may partly explain relapse after treatment is stopped. Scalp TCR repertoire analysis is complicated because resident alphabeta T cells in normal human skin are also sequenced, whereas mouse skin is dominated by gammadelta T cells. Scalp clonality and the number of expanded CD8+ clones among the top 100 scalp clones were significantly decreased by tofacitinib. Compared with normal scalp, lesional scalp had higher clonality and more expanded CD8+ clones, particularly in alopecia totalis/universalis, a pattern that suggests antigenic drive. Shared TCR sequences between patients were less evident than in mice, which may be partly attributable to HLA diversity in the patient population.

Interpreted using the paper, the time point label stands for: about 25 weeks on oral tofacitinib. Read against the paper, the sample's treatment or condition label means: oral pan-JAK inhibitor, 5-10 mg twice daily. From alopecia areata patients, peripheral blood was collected along with lesional scalp punch biopsies. PBMCs were isolated by density centrifugation and stained for CD3, CD4 and CD8, after which CD4+ and CD8+ T cells were sorted on a FACSAria. As to this clone: This receptor's antigen is unknown. Base qualities are not provided; no much larger clone lies one nucleotide away.

Library creation used the immunoSEQ multiplex PCR assay. RNA was extracted from all samples and reverse transcribed into cDNA as template for TCR sequencing. First-strand cDNA was synthesized using SuperScript III with a 2:1 mix of oligo-dT and random hexamers. A synthetic immune receptor repertoire was used to measure amplification bias, and any remaining bias was corrected computationally. Per the authors' processing: Raw reads were preprocessed for error removal, and CDR3 was defined according to IMGT conventions as running from the conserved cysteine to phenylalanine. Clonality was calculated as 1 minus Shannon entropy normalized by log2 of the number of productive unique TCRs. Whether each scalp clone was CD4 or CD8 was inferred by checking scalp TCRbeta sequences against the CD4 and CD8 repertoires from sorted blood. Drawn from immuneACCESS, this table holds only the in-frame rearrangements with V and J called that TCRdb kept. Clones are partly lost; checked studies trace under half to an unresolved V gene and leave the rest unexplained. V, J and clone size are taken as reported in that table, and D and trimming were inferred from the DNA itself. The table for this sample lists 190,000 or so clones; roughly 62% of them were counted only once. The ten largest clones add up to approximately 12% of the sample.

The germline V gene yields SQVTM for CDR1 and ANQGSEA for CDR2. Trimming removed 4 bases from V and 4 bases from J; the gene matches leave 5 bases unexplained. There are 13 amino acids in the CDR3, from cysteine to phenylalanine inclusive. Only the CDR3 DNA is retained, 39 bases long and in frame from the first base. The chain is made from TRBV29-1 and TRBJ1-2, and TRBD1 matches 8 of the central bases. The sequence came from a human donor with alopecia areata. Sequenced material: CD8+ T cells sorted from blood, taken at week 24, from a patient treated with tofacitinib. The CDR3 loop reads CSVAETGVYGYTF. In nucleotides, the sequence is TGCAGCGTTGCTGAGACAGGGGTCTATGGCTACACCTTC.